The 27 T cell receptor beta chains reported below all come from one sample, sequenced in a study of siplizumab effects on memory and regulatory T cells (dated by TCRdb to about 2019). The library was built by means of the immunoSEQ multiplex PCR assay. Imported from immuneACCESS, the table was reduced by TCRdb to in-frame sequences with V and J called. These copies leave out some clones; in studies compared against another copy, an unresolved V gene accounts for under half, and the cause of the remainder is not known. Within this sample are approximately 120,000 clones, with approximately 90% of them counted one time only. The ten top clones hold about 0.78% of the sample. Material: Tregs sorted from blood. The source of these receptors is a human donor in good health.

The chain recombines TRBV10-1 with TRBJ2-1, with a tentative D call TRBD1 (5 bases). V gave up 6 bases and J gave up 9 bases, with 21 bases separating them. Germline lookup yields CDR1 WNHNN and CDR2 SYGVQD (reference sequence). The CDR3 sequence is 15 residues long. The DNA for the CDR3 is TGCGCCAGCAGCCCAGGGCCTTCTAGTATCGGTGAGCAGTTCTTC. This gives the protein CASSPGPSSIGEQFF.

The chain uses TRBV5-1 and TRBJ1-6, with D maybe TRBD1 (5 bases). This CDR3 is 16 amino acids long. Germline lookup yields CDR1 SGHRS and CDR2 YFSETQ. Trimming took off 2 bases at V and 7 bases at J, with 16 bases between the two ends. The CDR3 DNA reads as TGCGCCAGCAGCTTCCAAAATCGGGACGTCAATTCACCCCTCCACTTT. Its translation: CASSFQNRDVNSPLHF.

This chain links TRBV27 with TRBJ2-3, with 9 bases identical to TRBD1. The CDR3 loop spans 20 amino acids. Looked up from germline, CDR1 is MNHEY and CDR2 is SMNVEV (reference sequence). V shed 5 bases and J 0 bases; nucleotides not matched to a gene: 18. The CDR3 is CASSRRQGGFLTPSTDTQYF. The CDR3 DNA reads TGTGCCAGCAGTCGGCGACAGGGGGGCTTCCTTACACCTAGCACAGATACGCAGTATTTT.

The chain joins TRBV7-8 to TRBJ1-2; maybe TRBD1 (5 bases). In germline, CDR1 is SGHVS, CDR2 FQNEAQ. V was trimmed by 5 bases and J by 7 bases, leaving 26 bases between them. This CDR3 is built from 17 residues. The CDR3 here is CASSRAGGFMDRGGYTF. The CDR3 DNA follows: TGTGCCAGCAGCCGGGCCGGGGGTTTTATGGATCGCGGTGGCTACACCTTC.

This chain connects TRBV4-2 to TRBJ2-6; D is perhaps TRBD1 (5 bases). With 1 base removed from V and 0 bases from J, the gap between germline ends came to 13 bases. Germline V CDR1 and CDR2: LGHNA, YNFKEQ. This CDR3 comprises 18 residues. DNA of the CDR3: TGTGCCAGCAGCCAAGGACAGACAATGAGCTCTGGGGCCAACGTCCTGACTTTC. It encodes CASSQGQTMSSGANVLTF.

This CDR3 reads CASSIDRTGTQHF. CDR3 sequence (DNA): TGTGCCAGTAGTATAGATCGGACGGGAACCCAGCATTTT. The rearrangement joins TRBV19 to TRBJ1-5; no firm D call. The CDR3 is made up of 13 amino acids. Germline CDR1 is LNHDA and CDR2 is SQIVND (reference sequence). V was pared by 0 bases and J by 11 bases, with 11 bases between.

This chain links TRBV11-3 with TRBJ2-3; 12 nucleotides align to TRBD1. Germline CDR1 reads SGHNT; CDR2 reads YENEEA. The CDR3 totals 14 residues. J lost 4 bases, V lost 5 bases, and 1 base had no gene match. CDR3 sequence reads: CASSRDRGPDTQYF. CDR3 nucleotide sequence: TGTGCCAGCAGCCGGGACAGGGGGCCAGATACGCAGTATTTT.

The chain couples TRBV15 to TRBJ1-4; D unresolved. The germline V gene has CDR1 LNHNV and CDR2 YYDKDF (reference sequence). V lost 5 bases, J lost 6 bases, and 19 bases lay in between. The CDR3 sequence is 16 residues long. The CDR3 nucleotides are TGTGCCACCAGCGGTTTCCCACAGTTTTTCTATGAAAAACTGTTTTTT. Protein: CATSGFPQFFYEKLFF.

This clone was seen only once. V is TRBV5-4 and J is TRBJ2-3; 15 bases agree with TRBD2. V shed 4 bases, J shed 5 bases, and the junction held 8 bases outside the gene matches. This CDR3 has 17 residues. CDR1 and CDR2 from the germline V gene are SGHNT and YYREEE (reference sequence). The CDR3 sequence is CASSQPGLAGGRDTQYF. CDR3 in DNA: TGTGCCAGCAGCCAACCGGGACTAGCGGGGGGAAGAGATACGCAGTATTTT.

V gene TRBV18 combines with J gene TRBJ1-1; no reliable D call. Germline CDR1 reads KGHSH; CDR2 reads LQKENI. The CDR3 totals 14 residues. Deletions cut 3 bases from V and 4 bases from J, with 12 bases between. CDR3 DNA: TGTGCCAGCTCACCGGAGACCGCTAGCACTGAAGCTTTCTTT. Translation gives CASSPETASTEAFF. Variable domain in full (rest from reference TRBV18 and TRBJ1-1): NAGVMQNPRHLVRRRGQEARLRCSPMKGHSHVYWYRQLPEEGLKFMVYLQKENIIDESGMPKERFSAEFPKEGPSILRIQQVVRGDSAAYFCASSPETASTEAFFGQGTRLTVV.

This chain joins TRBV5-1 and TRBJ1-2; TRBD1 might be the D (5 bases). The CDR3 is 15 residues long. Deletions cut 0 bases from V and 5 bases from J, with 14 bases between. Germline V gene lookup returns CDR1 SGHRS and CDR2 YFSETQ. CDR3 sequence reads: CASSLEGRGIYGYTF. The CDR3 bases are TGCGCCAGCAGCTTGGAGGGGAGGGGAATATATGGCTACACCTTC.

A word on this clone: This specimen includes other DNA sequences encoding the same CDR3. CDR3 residues: CASSLGQGGADTQYF. Here the CDR3 DNA reads TGCGCCAGCAGCTTGGGACAGGGGGGAGCAGATACGCAGTATTTT. This chain uses TRBV5-1 with TRBJ2-3; TRBD1 matches at 9 bases. Germline CDR1 and CDR2: SGHRS and YFSETQ. Unmatched junction bases numbered 3, after V lost 0 bases and J lost 4 bases. The CDR3 contains 15 residues.

This clone was counted only a few times. This sequence joins TRBV18 and TRBJ1-5; D is perhaps TRBD1 (6 bases). Per germline, CDR1 KGHSH and CDR2 LQKENI. V was cut by 5 bases and J by 0 bases, with 11 bases left in between. CDR3 length equals 15 residues. The CDR3 DNA follows: TGTGCCAGCTCAACCGGGACACTTAGCAATCAGCCCCAGCATTTT. This encodes CASSTGTLSNQPQHF.

The genes are TRBV29-1 and TRBJ1-1; TRBD1 aligns across 9 bases. Germline CDR1 is SQVTM and CDR2 is ANQGSEA. The CDR3 consists of 12 residues. Trimming removed 4 bases from V and 10 bases from J; junction bases left unmatched: 7. The CDR3 region has the DNA TGCAGCGTTGCCCGGGACAGGGTCGGAGCTTTCTTT. Its protein product is CSVARDRVGAFF.

V usage is TRBV29-1 and J usage is TRBJ1-5; D is ambiguous. This CDR3 contains 14 residues. CDR1 is SQVTM and CDR2 is ANQGSEA in the germline V gene. V was clipped by 5 bases and J by 0 bases, with 11 bases between them. CDR3 bases: TGCAGCGTTCGAACGGAAAATAGCAATCAGCCCCAGCATTTT. Translated, it gives CSVRTENSNQPQHF.

This clone was counted a single time. The chain employs TRBV7-2 and TRBJ2-3, with D perhaps TRBD1 or TRBD2 (6 bases each). This CDR3 is built from 13 residues. Germline V gives CDR1 SGHTA, CDR2 FQGNSA. The V end was cut by 7 bases, the J end by 5 bases, with 13 bases between. CDR3 region: CASTLGGLDTQYF. CDR3 DNA sequence: TGTGCCAGCACTCTAGGGGGGCTAGATACGCAGTATTTT.

The chain is built from TRBV30 and TRBJ1-2; no clear D. The ends were cut back, 0 bases at V and 0 bases at J, with 5 bases in the middle. CDR1 GTSNPN and CDR2 SVGIG come from the germline V gene (reference sequence). This CDR3 is built from 13 residues. The CDR3 loop is CAWSVGPNYGYTF. CDR3 bases: TGTGCCTGGAGTGTAGGCCCTAACTATGGCTACACCTTC.

The rearrangement links TRBV10-2 to TRBJ1-3; D call uncertain. The CDR3 sequence is 12 residues long. V was pared by 6 bases and J by 4 bases, with 7 bases between. Germline CDR1 reads WSHSY; CDR2 reads SAAADI. CDR3 DNA: TGCGCCAGCAGCAGGCAGGGAAACACCATATATTTT. Encoded protein: CASSRQGNTIYF.

This sequence joins TRBV6-6 and TRBJ2-2; 10 bases agree with TRBD1. The CDR3 covers 16 residues. CDR1 MNHNY and CDR2 SVGAGI come from the germline V gene (reference sequence). The V gene end was trimmed by 4 bases and the J gene end by 2 bases; junction bases not matched to a gene: 4. The CDR3 loop is CASSWGQGRNTGELFF. DNA for the CDR3: TGTGCCAGCAGTTGGGGACAGGGGCGAAACACCGGGGAGCTGTTTTTT.

J is TRBJ1-4 and V is TRBV2, with D possibly matching TRBD1 (5 bases). The V gene's germline CDR1 is SNHLY and CDR2 FYNNEI. Trimming removed 2 bases from V and 8 bases from J, with 9 bases in between. The CDR3 spans 13 residues. Here the CDR3 reads CASSETGTEKLFF. The CDR3 region has the DNA TGTGCCAGCAGTGAAACTGGGACCGAAAAACTGTTTTTT.

The chain has TRBV5-4 and TRBJ1-2; the D is unclear. CDR3 size: 16 residues. The V gene's germline CDR1 is SGHNT and CDR2 YYREEE (reference sequence). V lost 2 bases to trimming and J lost 4 bases, with 18 bases between them. CDR3 DNA sequence: TGTGCCAGCAGCTTTAATTTGCGATTCGGGGTCTATGGCTACACCTTC. Amino acid sequence: CASSFNLRFGVYGYTF.

The V and J genes are TRBV21-1 and TRBJ2-5; the tabulated D call, TRBD1, remains unverified against the DNA. The DNA end is more similar to TRBJ2-7, so the J call may be wrong. TRBV21-1 is noted as a pseudogene. This CDR3 has 16 residues. CDR3 coding DNA: TGTGCCAGCTTCTCCAAAGAGCCGGGACAGGGCTACGAGCAGTACTTC. It specifies CASFSKEPGQGYEQYF.

The chain recombines TRBV19 with TRBJ2-5; D tentatively reads TRBD1 or TRBD2 (6 bases each). Trimming removed 5 bases at V and 5 bases at J, with 18 bases between. The CDR3 consists of 15 residues. In germline, CDR1 is LNHDA, CDR2 SQIVND (reference sequence). The DNA for the CDR3 is TGTGCCAGTAGTTCCAGGGGCAGGAGGGCGGAGACCCAGTACTTC. This gives the protein CASSSRGRRAETQYF.

This sequence joins TRBV5-1 and TRBJ2-2; D is unclear. The CDR3 contains 15 residues. Trimming pared 2 bases from V and 6 bases from J, leaving 14 bases between. Per germline, CDR1 SGHRS and CDR2 YFSETQ. CDR3 nucleotide sequence: TGCGCCAGCAGCTTCCAAACCACGCGTCCCGGGGAGCTGTTTTTT. Translated, it gives CASSFQTTRPGELFF.

The J gene is TRBJ1-2, the V gene TRBV12-5, with D possibly TRBD1 on 5 matching bases. The length of the CDR3 is 14 residues. V shed 2 bases and J shed 8 bases, with 15 bases lying between them. CDR1 and CDR2 from the germline V gene are LGHNT and FRNRAP. CDR3 DNA sequence: TGTGCTAGTGGTTTGACGGGAAGGGACGAAGGCTACACCTTC. Its translation: CASGLTGRDEGYTF.

The rearrangement uses TRBV7-8 and TRBJ2-3; D assignment may be TRBD1 or TRBD2 (5 bases each). Trimming pared 3 bases from V and 6 bases from J, leaving 19 bases between. This CDR3 has 16 residues. Per the germline V gene, CDR1 is SGHVS and CDR2 is FQNEAQ. Here the CDR3 reads CASSLNQGGGADTQYF. CDR3 DNA sequence: TGTGCCAGCAGCTTGAACCAGGGTGGGGGTGCGGATACGCAGTATTTT.

The chain has TRBV4-2 and TRBJ2-1; 9 bases agree with TRBD2. There are 16 residues in the CDR3. Unmatched junction bases numbered 5, after V lost 1 base and J lost 4 bases. Germline V gene sequence: CDR1 LGHNA, CDR2 YNFKEQ. CDR3 sequence (DNA): TGTGCCAGCAGCCAAGGTGCGGGGGGGCAGTACAATGAGCAGTTCTTC. Its translation: CASSQGAGGQYNEQFF.